In this sample, the clone carrying this T cell receptor (beta chain) turned up a few times. Its antigen is currently unknown. Looked up from germline, CDR1 is DFQATT and CDR2 is SNEGSKA (reference sequence). V lost 2 bases, J lost 5 bases, and 10 bases lay in between. CDR3 length: 13 amino acids. From RNA transcripts, TCR beta CDR3 regions were amplified. During a first-round RT-PCR of the TCR CDR3, the HTBI primer set was used. Using its own MiXCR run on the multiplex PCR reads, TCRdb lists one record per CDR3 protein. The sample consists of about 420,000 distinct CDR3 sequences, around 16% of them appearing once. These data come from a study of T cells in Graves' hyperthyroidism and ophthalmopathy. Study results and caveats: Blood held most thyroid clonotypes expanded above 0.001 frequency.

Patients were excluded for uncontrolled infection, other autoimmune disease, pregnancy or lactation. PBMCs were sourced from roughly 9.3 ml fresh peripheral blood. This sequence joins TRBV20-1 and TRBJ1-3; TRBD1 might be the D (5 bases). The specimen sequenced was blood. This TCR was recovered from a young woman with Graves' hyperthyroidism. The CDR3 DNA is TGCAGTGCTAGACATGGGGGACGAAACACCATATATTTT. This codes for CSARHGGRNTIYF.